The subject of this entry is one TCR beta chain. Antigen specificity is unknown. This CDR3 has 14 amino acids. The V and J ends lost 0 bases and 6 bases respectively, with 12 bases between them. Looked up from germline, CDR1 is SGHVS and CDR2 is FQNEAQ. The sample comes from a study of shared clonotypes between healthy human individuals. Across the whole study: Plates per donor: three CD4 naive, three CD4 memory, two CD8 naive, one CD8 memory. Study conclusions and caveats: Estimated richness values were generally larger in naive subsets than in memory subsets. Clonotype sharing across a few donors was observed for around 5% of naive CD4 clonotypes.

Cells designated naive CD8 were CD45RO-negative and were positively selected for CCR7, with terminally differentiated effector memory CD45RA+ cells excluded. Investigators spread the genomic DNA of each subset evenly over several immunoSEQ plates. Measured with immunoSEQ multiplex PCR; TCRdb has only the in-frame clones, and not every one. The table includes around 2.1 million clones, around 93% detected once. This sequence joins TRBV7-8 and TRBJ2-7; the D is unclear. The sample comprised naive CD8+ T cells from PBMCs. This sequence was found in a man aged 18 to 35 in good health. Some clones in this sample may be carry-over from other donors' samples. The CDR3 DNA is TGTGCCAGCAGCTTAGCCTATGCCTCGGGCGAGCAGTACTTC. It is translated as CASSLAYASGEQYF.